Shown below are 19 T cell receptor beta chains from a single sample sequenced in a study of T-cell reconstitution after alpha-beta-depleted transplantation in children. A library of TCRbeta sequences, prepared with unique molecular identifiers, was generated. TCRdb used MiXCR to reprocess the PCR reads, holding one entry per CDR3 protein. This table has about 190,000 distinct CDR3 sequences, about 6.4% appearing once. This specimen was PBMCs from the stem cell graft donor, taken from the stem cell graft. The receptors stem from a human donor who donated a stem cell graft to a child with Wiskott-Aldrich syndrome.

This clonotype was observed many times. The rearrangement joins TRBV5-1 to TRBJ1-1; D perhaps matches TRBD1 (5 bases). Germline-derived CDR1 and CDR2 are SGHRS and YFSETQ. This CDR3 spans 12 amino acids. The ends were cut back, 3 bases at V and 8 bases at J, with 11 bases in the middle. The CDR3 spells CASSWVGDEAFF. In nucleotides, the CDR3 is TGCGCCAGCAGCTGGGTGGGGGACGAAGCTTTCTTT.

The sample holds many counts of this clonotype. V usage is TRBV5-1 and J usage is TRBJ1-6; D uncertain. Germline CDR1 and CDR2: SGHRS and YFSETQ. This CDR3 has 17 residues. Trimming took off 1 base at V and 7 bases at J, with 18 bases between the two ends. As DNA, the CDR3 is TGCGCCAGCAGCTTGCTACGGAGGGAGGCAAACAATTCACCCCTCCACTTT. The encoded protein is CASSLLRREANNSPLHF. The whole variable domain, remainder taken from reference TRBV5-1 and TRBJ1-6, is KAGVTQTPRYLIKTRGQQVTLSCSPISGHRSVSWYQQTPGQGLQFLFEYFSETQRNKGNFPGRFSGRQFSNSRSEMNVSTLELGDSALYLCASSLLRREANNSPLHFGNGTRLTVT.

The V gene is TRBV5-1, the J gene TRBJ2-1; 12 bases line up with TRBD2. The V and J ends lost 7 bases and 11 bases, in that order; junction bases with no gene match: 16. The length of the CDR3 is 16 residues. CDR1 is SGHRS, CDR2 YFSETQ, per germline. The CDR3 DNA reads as TGCGCCAGCTACCATAGTCGACTAGCGGGAGACGATAAGCAGTTCTTC. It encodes CASYHSRLAGDDKQFF.

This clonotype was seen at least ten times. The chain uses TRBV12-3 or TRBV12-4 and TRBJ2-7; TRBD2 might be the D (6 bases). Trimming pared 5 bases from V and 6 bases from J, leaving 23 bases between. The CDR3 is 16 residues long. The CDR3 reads CASSLSGVEGSPEQYF. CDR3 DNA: TGTGCCAGCAGTCTTTCGGGAGTCGAGGGGTCTCCCGAGCAGTACTTC.

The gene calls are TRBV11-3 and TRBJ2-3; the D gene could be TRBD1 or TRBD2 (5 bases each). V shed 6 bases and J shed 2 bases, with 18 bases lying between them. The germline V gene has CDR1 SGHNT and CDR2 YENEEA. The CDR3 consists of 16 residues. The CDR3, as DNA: TGTGCCAGCAGTTCCCCCCCGGGACGACCCACAGATACGCAGTATTTT. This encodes CASSSPPGRPTDTQYF.

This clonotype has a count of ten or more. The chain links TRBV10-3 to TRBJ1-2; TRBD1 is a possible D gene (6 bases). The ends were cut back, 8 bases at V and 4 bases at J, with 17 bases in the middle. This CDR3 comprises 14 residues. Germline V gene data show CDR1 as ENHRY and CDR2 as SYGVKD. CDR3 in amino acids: CAIRPQDSFYGYTF. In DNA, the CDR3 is TGTGCCATCCGTCCCCAGGACAGCTTCTATGGCTACACCTTC.

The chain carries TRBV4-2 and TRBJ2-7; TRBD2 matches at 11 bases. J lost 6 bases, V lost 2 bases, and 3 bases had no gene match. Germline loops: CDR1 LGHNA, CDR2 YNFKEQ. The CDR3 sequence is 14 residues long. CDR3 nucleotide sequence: TGTGCCAGCAGCCAACGGCTAGCGGGGGGCGAGCAGTACTTC. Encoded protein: CASSQRLAGGEQYF.

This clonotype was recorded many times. CDR3 sequence reads: CASSQDVPTGQFF. The DNA of the CDR3 is TGCGCCAGCAGCCAAGATGTGCCTACCGGGCAGTTCTTC. This chain links TRBV4-3 with TRBJ2-1; D gene uncertain. CDR3 size: 13 residues. Germline values: CDR1 LGHNA, CDR2 YSLEER. Deletions cut 0 bases from V and 12 bases from J, with 12 bases between.

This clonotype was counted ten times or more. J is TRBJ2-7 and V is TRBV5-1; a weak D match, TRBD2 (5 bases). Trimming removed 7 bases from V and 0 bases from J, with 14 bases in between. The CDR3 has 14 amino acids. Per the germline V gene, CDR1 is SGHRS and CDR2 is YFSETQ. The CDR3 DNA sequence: TGCGCCAGCGGCGGGTTGGGGTCCTCCTACGAGCAGTACTTC. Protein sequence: CASGGLGSSYEQYF.

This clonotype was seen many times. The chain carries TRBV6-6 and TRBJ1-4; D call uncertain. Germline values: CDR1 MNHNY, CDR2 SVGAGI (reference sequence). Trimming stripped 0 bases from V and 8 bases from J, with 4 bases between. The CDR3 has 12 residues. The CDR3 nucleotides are TGTGCCAGCAGTTACTCCTTGGAAAAACTGTTTTTT. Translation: CASSYSLEKLFF.

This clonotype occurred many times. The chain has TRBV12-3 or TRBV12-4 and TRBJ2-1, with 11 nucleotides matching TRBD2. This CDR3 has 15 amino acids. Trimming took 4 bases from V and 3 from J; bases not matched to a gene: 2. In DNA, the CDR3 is TGTGCCAGCAGTTCTAGCGGGGGGAGCTACAATGAGCAGTTCTTC. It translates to CASSSSGGSYNEQFF.

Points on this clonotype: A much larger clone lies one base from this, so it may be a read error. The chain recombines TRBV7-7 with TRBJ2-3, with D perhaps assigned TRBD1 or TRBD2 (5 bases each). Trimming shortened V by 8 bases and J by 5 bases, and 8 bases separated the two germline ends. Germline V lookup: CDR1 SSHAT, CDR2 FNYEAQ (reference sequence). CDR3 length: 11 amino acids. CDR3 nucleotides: TGTGCCAGCGGGGGTGGAGATACGCAGTATTTT. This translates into CASGGGDTQYF.

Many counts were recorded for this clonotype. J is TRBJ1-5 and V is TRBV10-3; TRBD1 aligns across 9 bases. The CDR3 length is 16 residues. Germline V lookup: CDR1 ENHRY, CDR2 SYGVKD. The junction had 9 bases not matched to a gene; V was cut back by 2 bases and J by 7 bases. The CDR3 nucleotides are TGTGCCATCAGTGAGGGGACTACAGGGGGCGGGCAGCCCCAGCATTTT. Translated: CAISEGTTGGGQPQHF.

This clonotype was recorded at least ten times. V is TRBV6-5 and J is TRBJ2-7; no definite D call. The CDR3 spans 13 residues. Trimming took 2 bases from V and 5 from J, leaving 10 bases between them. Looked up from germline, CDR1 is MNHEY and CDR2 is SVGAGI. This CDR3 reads CASSYMSYHEQYF. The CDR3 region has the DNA TGTGCCAGCAGTTACATGAGCTACCACGAGCAGTACTTC.

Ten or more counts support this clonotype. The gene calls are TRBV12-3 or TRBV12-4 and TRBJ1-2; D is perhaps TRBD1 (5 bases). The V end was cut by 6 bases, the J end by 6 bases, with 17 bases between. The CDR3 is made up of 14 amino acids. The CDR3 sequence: CASRLFQGSNGYTF. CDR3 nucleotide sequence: TGTGCCAGCAGATTGTTCCAGGGTTCGAATGGCTACACCTTC.

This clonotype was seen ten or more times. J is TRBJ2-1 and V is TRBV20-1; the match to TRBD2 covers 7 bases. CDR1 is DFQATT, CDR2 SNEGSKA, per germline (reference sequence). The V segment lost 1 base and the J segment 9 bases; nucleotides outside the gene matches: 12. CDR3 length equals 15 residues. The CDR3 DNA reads TGCAGTGCTAGAGGGACTAGGTCGAGTTTCGGTGAGCAGTTCTTC. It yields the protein CSARGTRSSFGEQFF.

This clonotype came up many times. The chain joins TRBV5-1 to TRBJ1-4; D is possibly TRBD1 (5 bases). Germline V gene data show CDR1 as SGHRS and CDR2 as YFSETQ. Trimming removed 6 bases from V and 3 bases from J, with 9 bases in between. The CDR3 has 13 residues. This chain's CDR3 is CASTGTSNEKLFF. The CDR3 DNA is TGCGCCAGCACCGGGACGTCTAATGAAAAACTGTTTTTT.

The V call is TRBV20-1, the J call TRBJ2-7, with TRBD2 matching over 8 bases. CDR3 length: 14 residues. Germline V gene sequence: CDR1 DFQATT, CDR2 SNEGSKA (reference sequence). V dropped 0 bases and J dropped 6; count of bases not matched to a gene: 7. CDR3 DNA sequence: TGCAGTGCTAGAGATAGGCTAGCGGGTGGCGAGCAGTACTTC. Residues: CSARDRLAGGEQYF.

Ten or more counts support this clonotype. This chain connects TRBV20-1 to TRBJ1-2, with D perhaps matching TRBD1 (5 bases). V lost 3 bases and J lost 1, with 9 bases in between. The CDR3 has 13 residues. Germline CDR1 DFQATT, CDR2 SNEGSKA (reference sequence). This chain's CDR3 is CSASRGDNYGYTF. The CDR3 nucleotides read TGCAGTGCTAGTAGAGGGGATAACTATGGCTACACCTTC.